These 2 T cell receptor beta chains were all obtained from the same sample, sequenced in a study of CD8 T cells in Susac syndrome. The RNA input was 0.5 to 1 ug, and it was reverse transcribed with random hexamers. TCRdb itself ran the immunoSEQ multiplex PCR reads through MiXCR, one entry per CDR3 protein. Among around 100,000 distinct CDR3 sequences listed, about 95% were seen once. The sample comprised CD8+ T cells from PBMCs. These receptors came from a human donor with Susac syndrome.

V and J are TRBV3-1 and TRBJ2-3; 11 bases fit TRBD2. CDR1 LGHDT and CDR2 YNNKEL come from the germline V gene (reference sequence). The CDR3 loop spans 18 amino acids. Trimming took 0 bases from V and 5 from J; bases not matched to a gene: 10. In DNA, the CDR3 is TGTGCCAGCAGCCAAGAAAACGTACTAGCGGGAGTCGGAGATACGCAGTATTTT. Its translation is CASSQENVLAGVGDTQYF.

The chain couples TRBV9 to TRBJ1-2; 7 bases agree with TRBD1. The ends lost 3 bases at V and 4 bases at J; junction bases unmatched: 9. Looked up from germline, CDR1 is SGDLS and CDR2 is YYNGEE. This CDR3 comprises 15 residues. The CDR3 region is CASSGTTGAVYGYTF. The CDR3 nucleotides read TGTGCCAGCAGCGGTACAACAGGGGCGGTCTATGGCTACACCTTC.